Detailed here is one TCR beta chain. The study recruited people aged roughly 18 to 100 years across approximately 23 US areas. This specimen comes from a study of blood T cell repertoires in COVID-19. Background on the study: T cells, B-cell-depleted T cells, or PBMCs supplied cDNA or gDNA.

TCRdb's copy holds only in-frame clones and misses some; the assay was immunoSEQ multiplex PCR. This sample carries 260,000 or so clones, approximately 88% of them seen once, and the ten largest clones take 1.2%. In germline, CDR1 is SGHDT, CDR2 YYEEEE. This CDR3 spans 12 amino acids. V was clipped by 1 base and J by 10 bases, with 9 bases between them. The receptor was isolated from a woman aged 35 to 49 with acute COVID-19. The V and J genes are TRBV5-6 and TRBJ2-4; D might be TRBD2 (6 bases). Sequencing was carried out using PBMCs or T cells enriched from blood (not recorded which). The CDR3 DNA reads TGTGCCAGCAGCTTGTGGGGGGATATTCAGTACTTC. Protein sequence: CASSLWGDIQYF. The complete variable domain, with remaining parts taken from reference TRBV5-6 and TRBJ2-4, reads DAGVTQSPTHLIKTRGQQVTLRCSPKSGHDTVSWYQQALGQGPQFIFQYYEEEERQRGNFPDRFSGHQFPNYSSELNVNALLLGDSALYLCASSLWGDIQYFGAGTRLSVL.